This TCR beta chain was found in a study of cytomegalovirus exposure and HLA in healthy donors. It was with 60 Vbeta and 13 Jbeta primers that the PCR ran. Clones were sequenced by immunoSEQ multiplex PCR, and TCRdb holds only the in-frame ones, with some missing. The repertoire has some 170,000 clones, approximately 80% of them found once; the top ten carry about a tenth. The sequence derives from a young man in good health and CMV-seropositive. Sequencing was done on a sample of PBMCs.

The CDR3 DNA is TGTGCCAGCAGGAGTTCCTACGAGCAGTACTTC. Translation: CASRSSYEQYF. The J gene is TRBJ2-7, the V gene TRBV5-4; no clear D. The ends were cut back, 5 bases at V and 1 base at J, with 4 bases in the middle. This CDR3 comprises 11 residues. CDR1 SGHNT and CDR2 YYREEE come from the germline V gene (reference sequence).